What follows are 20 T cell receptor beta chains derived from one specimen sequenced in a study of blood T cell repertoires in COVID-19. Assay used: immunoSEQ multiplex PCR; TCRdb lists only in-frame clones, some missing. The sample holds about 120,000 clones, roughly 88% seen once. The sample consisted of peripheral blood. Receptors originate from a man aged 35 to 55 with acute or convalescent COVID-19.

This chain joins TRBV5-1 and TRBJ2-5, with 7 bases matching TRBD1. V gave up 0 bases and J gave up 4 bases; unmatched junction bases: 9. Germline assignment: CDR1 SGHRS and CDR2 YFSETQ. The length of the CDR3 is 16 residues. The CDR3 loop reads CASSLEATGSAETQYF. The CDR3 DNA sequence: TGCGCCAGCAGCTTGGAGGCGACAGGGTCCGCAGAGACCCAGTACTTC.

This clone has more than one count but fewer than ten. This chain links TRBV30 with TRBJ2-7; weak D call: TRBD2 (6 bases). This CDR3 contains 15 residues. V gave up 2 bases and J gave up 2 bases, with 16 bases separating them. The germline V gene has CDR1 GTSNPN and CDR2 SVGIG (reference sequence). CDR3 loop: CAWSSGTPDAYEQYF. In nucleotides, the CDR3 is TGTGCCTGGAGTTCCGGGACTCCGGATGCCTACGAGCAGTACTTC.

The chain recombines TRBV4-3 with TRBJ1-2; possible D gene TRBD1, 6 bases. The CDR3 length is 13 residues. Per germline, CDR1 LGHNA and CDR2 YSLEER. V lost 3 bases and J 4 bases, leaving 9 bases between the germline ends. CDR3 loop: CASSQDRSYGYTF. The DNA for the CDR3 is TGCGCCAGCAGCCAGGACAGATCCTATGGCTACACCTTC.

This clone has only a few counts. This chain connects TRBV27 to TRBJ2-7; D may be TRBD2 (6 bases). V was trimmed by 0 bases and J by 7 bases, leaving 13 bases between them. Germline V lookup: CDR1 MNHEY, CDR2 SMNVEV (reference sequence). This CDR3 region has 14 residues. Written as DNA, the CDR3 is TGTGCCAGCAGTTTATCGCCGCTGGGGGGAGAGCAGTACTTC. Translation gives CASSLSPLGGEQYF.

J is TRBJ2-5 and V is TRBV6-5; a weak D match, TRBD2 (6 bases). CDR3 length equals 14 residues. V was pared by 10 bases and J by 1 base, with 16 bases between. CDR1 and CDR2 from the germline V gene are MNHEY and SVGAGI. This CDR3 is CATQRALLQETQYF. DNA for the CDR3: TGTGCCACCCAGCGGGCCCTCCTCCAAGAGACCCAGTACTTC.

This clone was detected only once. This rearrangement joins TRBV5-4 to TRBJ2-2; D is unclear. Germline assignment: CDR1 SGHNT and CDR2 YYREEE (reference sequence). Trimming removed 0 bases from V and 2 bases from J, with 5 bases in between. The CDR3 extends over 14 amino acids. The CDR3 loop reads CASSLDRNTGELFF. The CDR3 DNA is TGTGCCAGCAGCTTGGATAGAAACACCGGGGAGCTGTTTTTT.

The V gene is TRBV27, the J gene TRBJ2-5; 7 bases are a match to TRBD2. Trimming cost V 2 bases and J 6 bases; bases outside gene matches: 12. The CDR3 has 16 residues. Looked up from germline, CDR1 is MNHEY and CDR2 is SMNVEV (reference sequence). CDR3 bases: TGTGCCAGCAGTTTACTGGCGGGGGACCGTCGTAAGACCCAGTACTTC. This encodes CASSLLAGDRRKTQYF.

The chain uses TRBV21-1 and TRBJ1-2; TRBD1 is the table's D call, not checked against the DNA. TRBV21-1 is designated a pseudogene. The CDR3 loop spans 14 amino acids. DNA for the CDR3: TGTGCCAGCAGCAAGTGGACAGGGGAGGGTGGCTACACCTTC. Translated, it gives CASSKWTGEGGYTF.

This chain connects TRBV29-1 to TRBJ1-2; D ambiguous. Germline loops: CDR1 SQVTM, CDR2 ANQGSEA. CDR3 length equals 12 residues. V lost 4 bases, J lost 6 bases, and 12 bases lay in between. The CDR3 loop is CSVARLPDGYTF. The CDR3 nucleotides read TGCAGCGTTGCGAGGTTACCGGATGGCTACACCTTC.

The V gene is TRBV6-5, the J gene TRBJ2-7, with a possible D match to TRBD1 (7 bases). V dropped 5 bases and J dropped 3 bases, with 14 bases sitting between them. The germline V gene has CDR1 MNHEY and CDR2 SVGAGI. The CDR3 is made up of 14 amino acids. The CDR3 DNA reads TGTGCCAGCAGTCCCCAGGGGGACTTCTACGAGCAGTACTTC. Its protein is CASSPQGDFYEQYF.

J is TRBJ1-2 and V is TRBV6-4; possibly TRBD1 for D (5 bases). The CDR3 is 12 residues long. The germline CDR1 and CDR2 sequences are MRHNA and SNTAGT. V was pared by 9 bases and J by 7 bases, with 15 bases between. In nucleotides, the CDR3 is TGTGCCAGTGGGGACCGGGAGTTTGGCTACACCTTC. Translated: CASGDREFGYTF.

The chain combines TRBV7-6 with TRBJ1-5; a weak D match, TRBD1 (6 bases). This CDR3 is 19 amino acids long. Per the germline V gene, CDR1 is SGHVS and CDR2 is FNYEAQ. V lost 5 bases to trimming and J lost 0 bases, with 23 bases between them. The CDR3 sequence: CASSHLLALGAYSNQPQHF. The CDR3 region has the DNA TGTGCCAGCAGCCATCTCCTTGCTCTGGGGGCCTATAGCAATCAGCCCCAGCATTTT.

The V call is TRBV5-4, the J call TRBJ2-7; 7 nucleotides line up with TRBD1. The CDR3 has 15 residues. J lost 6 bases, V lost 4 bases, and 13 bases had no gene match. Looked up from germline, CDR1 is SGHNT and CDR2 is YYREEE (reference sequence). The CDR3: CASSDEIGQDSEQYF. In DNA, the CDR3 is TGTGCCAGCAGCGACGAGATAGGACAGGACTCCGAGCAGTACTTC.

The chain links TRBV3-1 (or the pseudogene TRBV3-2) to TRBJ1-1, with D perhaps matching TRBD1 (6 bases). The CDR3 is made up of 15 amino acids. The germline CDR1 and CDR2 sequences are LGHDT and YNNKEL (reference sequence). The germline V and J ends were trimmed by 4 bases and 2 bases, with 14 bases remaining between them. CDR3 sequence reads: CASSPPWTVNTEAFF. The CDR3 DNA sequence: TGTGCCAGCAGCCCCCCTTGGACAGTAAACACTGAAGCTTTCTTT.

The chain uses TRBV4-2 and TRBJ2-3; TRBD2 agrees at 8 bases. Germline V gene data show CDR1 as LGHNA and CDR2 as YNFKEQ. This CDR3 has 18 residues. With V trimmed by 5 bases and J by 1 base, 14 bases remained unmatched. CDR3 sequence: CASSSHSGGGRGTDTQYF. DNA for the CDR3: TGTGCCAGCAGCTCCCATTCGGGAGGGGGGCGAGGCACAGATACGCAGTATTTT.

The chain combines TRBV10-3 with TRBJ2-3; 13 bases map to TRBD2. The CDR3 length is 16 residues. Losses at the gene ends were 5 bases for V and 2 bases for J; bases not matched to a gene: 4. Germline assignment: CDR1 ENHRY and CDR2 SYGVKD. As DNA, the CDR3 is TGTGCCATCAGTTCAGGGACTAGCGGGGCCACAGATACGCAGTATTTT. Translating gives CAISSGTSGATDTQYF.

V gene TRBV5-1 combines with J gene TRBJ2-7; 11 bases agree with TRBD2. With 6 bases clipped from V and 4 bases from J, the junction kept 18 bases outside the gene matches. Germline assignment: CDR1 SGHRS and CDR2 YFSETQ. The CDR3 runs 18 residues. The CDR3 here is CASNPGTSGTGIHYEQYF. The CDR3 DNA follows: TGCGCCAGCAATCCGGGGACTAGCGGAACCGGGATCCATTACGAGCAGTACTTC.

This clone was recorded only once. The chain couples TRBV11-3 to TRBJ2-5; TRBD2 matches 13 bases. This CDR3 is 15 amino acids long. Germline V gives CDR1 SGHNT, CDR2 YENEEA. The V gene end was trimmed by 5 bases and the J gene end by 2 bases; junction bases not matched to a gene: 2. The chain's CDR3 is CASSQGLAGQETQYF. The CDR3 DNA follows: TGTGCCAGCAGCCAGGGACTAGCGGGGCAAGAGACCCAGTACTTC.

The chain joins TRBV19 to TRBJ1-2; a possible D gene is TRBD1 (6 bases). Trimming took off 8 bases at V and 3 bases at J, with 10 bases between the two ends. The CDR3 consists of 12 residues. Germline V CDR1 and CDR2: LNHDA, SQIVND (reference sequence). CDR3 nucleotide sequence: TGTGCCAGTCGGGGGGGCTACTATGGCTACACCTTC. It is translated as CASRGGYYGYTF.

This chain uses TRBV30 with TRBJ2-2; D is perhaps TRBD2 (5 bases). V was trimmed by 0 bases and J by 6 bases, leaving 8 bases between them. Germline CDR1 and CDR2: GTSNPN and SVGIG (reference sequence). The CDR3 loop spans 13 amino acids. The CDR3 sequence is CAWSVVRAGELFF. The DNA for the CDR3 is TGTGCCTGGAGTGTAGTGAGGGCCGGGGAGCTGTTTTTT.